This TCR beta chain is from a study of control samples from healthy donors and cancer patients. Clones were sequenced by immunoSEQ multiplex PCR, and TCRdb holds only the in-frame ones, with some missing. Altogether under 150,000 clones are present, approximately 94% being singletons, with the ten largest covering about 1.7%. The CDR3 length is 15 residues. The ends were cut back, 3 bases at V and 0 bases at J, with 10 bases in the middle. The germline gives CDR1 MGHRA, CDR2 YSYEKL. The TCR was taken from a man aged 45-60 years with head and neck cancer. The gene calls are TRBV4-1 and TRBJ2-3; TRBD2 is a possible D gene (6 bases). What was sequenced was PBMCs. The CDR3 protein is CASSHIAESTDTQYF. The CDR3 DNA reads as TGCGCCAGCAGCCATATAGCGGAGAGCACAGATACGCAGTATTTT.